A single T cell receptor beta chain is shown here with its context. Its matching antigen is unknown. The CDR3 sequence is 16 residues long. V dropped 0 bases and J dropped 4 bases, with 15 bases sitting between them. CDR1 is SGHVS and CDR2 is FQNEAQ in the germline V gene. The entry originates in a study of high-grade serous ovarian cancer treatment subgroups. Findings and limits, study-wide: TCR clonal relatedness correlated positively with neoantigen level. These tumor repertoires lack spatial information from bulk sequencing.

Tumor tissue was taken before any definitive surgery or chemotherapy was given. The data were produced by immunoSEQ multiplex PCR, yet TCRdb's version contains in-frame clones alone and is incomplete. Here the sample spans about 5,800 clones, less than 85% being singletons. The chain combines TRBV7-8 with TRBJ1-1; unclear D gene. This TCR came from a human donor with high-grade serous ovarian cancer. Sequenced input: tumor tissue. The CDR3 sequence is CASSLAGFIWGTEAFF. The CDR3, as DNA: TGTGCCAGCAGCTTAGCGGGGTTTATCTGGGGCACTGAAGCTTTCTTT. The full variable domain, with the rest looked up from reference TRBV7-8 and TRBJ1-1, is GAGVSQSPRYKVAKRGQDVALRCDPISGHVSLFWYQQALGQGPEFLTYFQNEAQLDKSGLPSDRFFAERPEGSVSTLKIQRTQQEDSAVYLCASSLAGFIWGTEAFFGQGTRLTVV.